This TCR beta chain came from a study of CD8+ T cells in alopecia areata. Whole-study findings and limits: A large proportion of expanded lesional clones were detected persisting in scalp and blood during tofacitinib.

The treatment was: oral pan-JAK inhibitor, 5-10 mg twice daily. RNA was isolated and reverse transcribed to cDNA, the sequencing template. The method was immunoSEQ multiplex PCR; TCRdb's version includes in-frame clones alone and lacks a portion of them. The data contain about 200,000 clones, 60% of them singletons. Deletions cut 0 bases from V and 2 bases from J, with 7 bases between. The CDR3 has 13 amino acids. CDR1 is GTSNPN, CDR2 SVGIG, per germline (reference sequence). As regards this clone: Its antigen is unidentified.

This receptor was identified in a human donor with alopecia areata. The sample consisted of CD4+ T cells sorted from blood, taken at week 24, from a patient treated with tofacitinib. This chain links TRBV30 with TRBJ2-5; D call uncertain. The CDR3 spells CAWSVRVQETQYF. The CDR3 DNA is TGTGCCTGGAGTGTACGGGTACAAGAGACCCAGTACTTC.